A selection of T cell receptor beta chains follows, all from one sample in a study of cytomegalovirus exposure and HLA in healthy donors. TCRdb's copy holds only in-frame clones and misses some; the assay was immunoSEQ multiplex PCR. Here the sample spans over 20,000 clones, 55% to 75% being singletons. Sequencing used PBMCs. The receptors were gathered from a woman aged 45-65 years in good health and CMV-seronegative. Both conserved end residues are trimmed from each CDR3. Fields, in order: J gene, V gene, CDR3 protein.

j_call: TRBJ1-3; v_call: TRBV29-1; cdr3_aa: SVSISQGIGNTIY
j_call: TRBJ2-7; v_call: TRBV7-9; cdr3_aa: ASSPTGTAHEQY
j_call: TRBJ1-1; v_call: TRBV29-1; cdr3_aa: SGRQGGRDTEAF
j_call: TRBJ2-2; v_call: TRBV6-5; cdr3_aa: ASSFWTTDTGELF
j_call: TRBJ2-3; v_call: TRBV9; cdr3_aa: ASSQWTSDTDTQY
j_call: TRBJ2-1; v_call: TRBV7-3; cdr3_aa: ASSPGLASGEQF
j_call: TRBJ1-1; v_call: TRBV4-1; cdr3_aa: ASSQGAGMAF
j_call: TRBJ2-1; v_call: TRBV4-1; cdr3_aa: ASSPRLGSGGNNEQF
j_call: TRBJ2-2; v_call: TRBV1; cdr3_aa: TSSQAPGTSGRANTGELF
j_call: TRBJ1-4; v_call: TRBV28; cdr3_aa: ASSSRTGGLEKLF
j_call: TRBJ2-5; v_call: TRBV2; cdr3_aa: ASMSGTSGLQETQY
j_call: TRBJ2-1; v_call: TRBV30; cdr3_aa: AWSGQHNEQF
j_call: TRBJ1-2; v_call: TRBV5-6; cdr3_aa: ASSPRTGRDYGYT
j_call: TRBJ2-2; v_call: TRBV29-1; cdr3_aa: TGTGYTGELF
j_call: TRBJ1-2; v_call: TRBV29-1; cdr3_aa: SVAGQGFRYT
j_call: TRBJ2-1; v_call: TRBV29-1; cdr3_aa: SVVRTYNEQF
j_call: TRBJ1-2; v_call: TRBV7-9; cdr3_aa: ASSAGLYGYT
j_call: TRBJ1-1; v_call: TRBV5-1; cdr3_aa: ASAQRGNTEAF
j_call: TRBJ1-4; v_call: TRBV18; cdr3_aa: ASLSGRTNEKLF
j_call: TRBJ2-1; v_call: TRBV5-8; cdr3_aa: ASSPRLAPALYEQF
j_call: TRBJ1-2; v_call: TRBV27; cdr3_aa: ASSPRQGGYT
j_call: TRBJ2-7; v_call: TRBV9; cdr3_aa: ASSVGGGNNEQY
j_call: TRBJ2-5; v_call: TRBV9; cdr3_aa: ASSVTGVEETQY
j_call: TRBJ1-1; v_call: TRBV9; cdr3_aa: ASSYTGTGGTEAF
j_call: TRBJ1-1; v_call: TRBV5-1; cdr3_aa: ASSLEPRGLHEAF
j_call: TRBJ1-1; v_call: TRBV28; cdr3_aa: ASPPAGKNTEAF
j_call: TRBJ1-2; v_call: TRBV6-5; cdr3_aa: ASSYGAYGYT
j_call: TRBJ2-7; v_call: TRBV6-5; cdr3_aa: ASSSAGDRPYEQY